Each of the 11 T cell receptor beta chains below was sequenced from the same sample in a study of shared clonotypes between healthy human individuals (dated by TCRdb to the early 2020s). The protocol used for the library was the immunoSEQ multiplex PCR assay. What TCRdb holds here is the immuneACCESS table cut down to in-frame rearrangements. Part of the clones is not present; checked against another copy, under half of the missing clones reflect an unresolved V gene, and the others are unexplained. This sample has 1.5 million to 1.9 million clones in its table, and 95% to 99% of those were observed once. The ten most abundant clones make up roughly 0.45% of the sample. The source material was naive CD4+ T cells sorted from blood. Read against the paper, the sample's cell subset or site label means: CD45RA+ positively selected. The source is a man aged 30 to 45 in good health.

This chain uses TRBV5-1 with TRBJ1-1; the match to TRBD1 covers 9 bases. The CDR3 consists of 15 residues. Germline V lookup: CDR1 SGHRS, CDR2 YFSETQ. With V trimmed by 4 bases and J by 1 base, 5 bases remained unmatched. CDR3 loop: CASSLGQGWNTEAFF. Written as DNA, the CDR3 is TGCGCCAGCAGCCTTGGACAGGGGTGGAACACTGAAGCTTTCTTT.

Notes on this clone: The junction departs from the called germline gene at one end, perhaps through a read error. The DNA for the CDR3 is TGTGCCAGCTCACGCGACAGGGCGGCGGACGGGAACTTC. Its translation is CASSRDRAADGNF. The genes are TRBV18 and TRBJ2-4, with TRBD1 matching 7 bases. This CDR3 has 13 amino acids. Per the germline V gene, CDR1 is KGHSH and CDR2 is LQKENI.

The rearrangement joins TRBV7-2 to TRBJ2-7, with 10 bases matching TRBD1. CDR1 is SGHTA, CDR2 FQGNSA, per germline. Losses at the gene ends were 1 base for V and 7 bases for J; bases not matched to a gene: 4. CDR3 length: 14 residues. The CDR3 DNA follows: TGTGCCAGCAGCTTAGGGGACAGGGGCGGGGAGCAGTACTTC. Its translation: CASSLGDRGGEQYF.

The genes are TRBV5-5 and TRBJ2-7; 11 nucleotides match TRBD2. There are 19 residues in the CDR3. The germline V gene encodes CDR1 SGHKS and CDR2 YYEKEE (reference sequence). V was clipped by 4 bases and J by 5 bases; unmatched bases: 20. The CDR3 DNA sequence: TGTGCCAGCAGCACCAACAGGGGGATACTAGCGGGGGCCAGAAACGAGCAGTACTTC. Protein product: CASSTNRGILAGARNEQYF.

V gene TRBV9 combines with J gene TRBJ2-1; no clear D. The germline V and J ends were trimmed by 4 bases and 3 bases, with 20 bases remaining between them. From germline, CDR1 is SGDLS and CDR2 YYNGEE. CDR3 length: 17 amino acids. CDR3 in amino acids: CASSRKVGAVLYNEQFF. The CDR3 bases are TGTGCCAGCAGCCGCAAGGTTGGCGCGGTCCTCTACAATGAGCAGTTCTTC.

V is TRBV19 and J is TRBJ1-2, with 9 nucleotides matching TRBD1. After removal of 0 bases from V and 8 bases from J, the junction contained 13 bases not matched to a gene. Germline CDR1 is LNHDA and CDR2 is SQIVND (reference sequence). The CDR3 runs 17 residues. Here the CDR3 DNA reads TGTGCCAGTAGTATAGATTGGCGCCGGGACAGGGAGGGCGGCTACACCTTC. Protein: CASSIDWRRDREGGYTF.

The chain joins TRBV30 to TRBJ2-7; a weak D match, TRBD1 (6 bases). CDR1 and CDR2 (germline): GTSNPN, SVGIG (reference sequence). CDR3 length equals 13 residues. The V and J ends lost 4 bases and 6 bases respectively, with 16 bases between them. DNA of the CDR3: TGTGCCTGGACCAAAGCACAGGGTGGCGAGCAGTACTTC. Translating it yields CAWTKAQGGEQYF.

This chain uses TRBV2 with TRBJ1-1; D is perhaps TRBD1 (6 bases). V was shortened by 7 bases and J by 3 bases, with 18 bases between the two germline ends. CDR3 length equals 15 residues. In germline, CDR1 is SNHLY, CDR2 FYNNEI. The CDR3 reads CASTPVGGQYTEAFF. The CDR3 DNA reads TGTGCCAGCACCCCGGTGGGGGGCCAATACACTGAAGCTTTCTTT.

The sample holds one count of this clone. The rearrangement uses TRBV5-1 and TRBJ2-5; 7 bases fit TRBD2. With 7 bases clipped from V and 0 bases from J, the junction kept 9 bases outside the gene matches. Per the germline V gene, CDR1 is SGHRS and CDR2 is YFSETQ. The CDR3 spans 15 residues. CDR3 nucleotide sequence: TGCGCCAGCTCTAATCCTAGCGGCTACCAAGAGACCCAGTACTTC. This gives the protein CASSNPSGYQETQYF. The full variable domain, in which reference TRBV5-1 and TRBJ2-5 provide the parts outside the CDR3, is KAGVTQTPRYLIKTRGQQVTLSCSPISGHRSVSWYQQTPGQGLQFLFEYFSETQRNKGNFPGRFSGRQFSNSRSEMNVSTLELGDSALYLCASSNPSGYQETQYFGPGTRLLVL.

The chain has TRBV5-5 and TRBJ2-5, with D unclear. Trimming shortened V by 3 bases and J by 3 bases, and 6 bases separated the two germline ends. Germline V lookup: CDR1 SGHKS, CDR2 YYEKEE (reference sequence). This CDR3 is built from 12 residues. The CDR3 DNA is TGTGCCAGCAGCTATGTGGAAGAGACCCAGTACTTC. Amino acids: CASSYVEETQYF.

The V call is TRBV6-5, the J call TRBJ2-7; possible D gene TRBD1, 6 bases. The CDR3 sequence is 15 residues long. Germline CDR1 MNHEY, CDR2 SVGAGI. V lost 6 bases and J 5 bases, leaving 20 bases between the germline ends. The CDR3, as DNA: TGTGCCAGCAGGTCTGAGGGACACCTCGGACACGAGCAGTACTTC. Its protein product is CASRSEGHLGHEQYF.